This T cell receptor (beta chain) was observed in a study of lymphopenia after photon versus proton radiotherapy. Study observations and caveats: Post-nadir TCR diversity decline inversely tracked overall survival among those who died.

Concerning this clone: Antigen unknown.

This CDR3 comprises 13 residues. V lost 1 base and J 3 bases, leaving 9 bases between the germline ends. Germline CDR1 reads GTSNPN; CDR2 reads SVGIG (reference sequence). The assay was immunoSEQ multiplex PCR, and TCRdb's table has in-frame clones only and misses some. The profile shows more than 60,000 clones, around 86% of them singletons. V is TRBV30 and J is TRBJ1-1; D ambiguous. The source material was peripheral blood, sampled from a patient treated with photon-based radiotherapy. This receptor was obtained from a man in his forties with gastric cancer. The CDR3 sequence is CAWSERPDTEAFF. The CDR3, as DNA: TGTGCCTGGAGTGAGCGACCAGACACTGAAGCTTTCTTT.